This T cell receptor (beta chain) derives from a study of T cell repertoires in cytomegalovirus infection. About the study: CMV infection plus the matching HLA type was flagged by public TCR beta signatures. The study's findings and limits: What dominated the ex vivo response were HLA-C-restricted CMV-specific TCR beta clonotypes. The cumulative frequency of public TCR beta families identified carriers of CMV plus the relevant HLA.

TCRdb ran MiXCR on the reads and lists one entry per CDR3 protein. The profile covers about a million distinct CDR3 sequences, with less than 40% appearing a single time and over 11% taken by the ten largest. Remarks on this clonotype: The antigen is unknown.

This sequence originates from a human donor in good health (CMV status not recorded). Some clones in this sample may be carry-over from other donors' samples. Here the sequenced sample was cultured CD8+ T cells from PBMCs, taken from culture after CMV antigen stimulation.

The CDR3 sequence: CASSTDSEMNTEAFF. In DNA, the CDR3 is TGCGCCAGCAGCACGGACAGCGAAATGAACACTGAAGCTTTCTTT. The chain recombines TRBV5-1 with TRBJ1-1; tentative D call: TRBD1 (6 bases). Looked up from germline, CDR1 is SGHRS and CDR2 is YFSETQ. The CDR3 loop spans 15 amino acids. Between the trimmed V and J ends, which lost 4 bases and 0 bases, there was a span of 13 bases.